This T cell receptor (beta chain) was sequenced in a study of Ad26.COV2.S vaccination and SARS-CoV-2 variants. V was pared by 2 bases and J by 6 bases, with 1 base of the junction left unmatched. This CDR3 spans 13 amino acids. The germline V gene has CDR1 SGHTA and CDR2 FQGTGA. Generated by immunoSEQ multiplex PCR, the TCRdb table keeps only in-frame clones and is missing some. Altogether 300,000 to 400,000 clones are present, around 86% being singletons, with the ten largest covering roughly 3.2%. In regard to this clone: This same CDR3 is encoded by further DNA sequences in the sample.

Treatment defined: 15 to 20 received Ad26.COV2.S at low or high dose, single or two shots; a few received placebo; per-sample allocation not given. Sampling took place 63 days after the first vaccine or placebo injection. This chain joins TRBV7-3 and TRBJ2-1; 7 bases match TRBD1. The specimen was peripheral blood, collected in a trial of Ad26.COV2.S vaccine versus placebo. This clonotype was obtained from a person between 18 and 65 years old who received the Ad26.COV2.S COVID-19 vaccine or a placebo. The CDR3 reads CASSLSGGNEQFF. The CDR3 DNA follows: TGTGCCAGCAGCTTATCAGGGGGCAATGAGCAGTTCTTC.